Listed here is a single T cell receptor (beta chain). Germline CDR1 is MDHEN and CDR2 is SYDVKM. Unmatched junction bases numbered 15, after V lost 6 bases and J lost 11 bases. The CDR3 spans 16 residues. These data originate in a study of blood T cells in healthy people across ages. Sample-barcoded 5' priming and a J-beta primer mix drove a second PCR of about 7 to 12 cycles. MiXCR, run by TCRdb on the 5' RACE reads, gives a single entry per CDR3 protein. The table records about 1.8 million distinct CDR3 sequences, about 49% of them present only once. This clonotype was obtained from a woman between 40 and 55 years old in good health. The chain combines TRBV28 with TRBJ2-5; TRBD2 matches at 13 bases. Sequencing input: blood. This CDR3 reads CASRFTSGGGGDEQYF. The CDR3 nucleotides are TGTGCCAGCAGATTCACTAGCGGGGGGGGAGGTGATGAGCAGTACTTC.